This T cell receptor beta chain emerged from a study of T cells in Graves' hyperthyroidism and ophthalmopathy. General study findings and limits: Median prediction lead before ophthalmopathy onset was 5.5 to 7 months with the model. The blood repertoire included most of the expanded thyroid clonotypes above 0.001.

On this clonotype itself: Its target is unknown.

TCR beta CDR3 regions were amplified from RNA. During a first-round RT-PCR of the TCR CDR3, the HTBI primer set was used. Each CDR3 protein gets one entry after TCRdb re-called the multiplex PCR reads with MiXCR. The sample gives a few hundred thousand distinct CDR3 sequences, around 15% of which show up once; 3% to 4% is in the top ten. Disease duration was under 3 months in the ophthalmopathy patients, who also had a Clinical Activity Score of at least 3 and a NOSPECS grade of at least 4. The CDR3 spans 15 residues. CDR1 is KGHDR, CDR2 SFDVKD, per germline. The ends lost 3 bases at V and 1 base at J; junction bases unmatched: 2.

The origin of this receptor is a woman in her thirties or forties with Graves' ophthalmopathy. The specimen sequenced was blood. The rearrangement links TRBV24-1 to TRBJ2-5; the match to TRBD1 covers 9 bases. The CDR3 region is CATSDGDRVQETQYF. Written as DNA, the CDR3 is TGTGCCACCAGTGATGGGGACAGGGTCCAAGAGACCCAGTACTTC.